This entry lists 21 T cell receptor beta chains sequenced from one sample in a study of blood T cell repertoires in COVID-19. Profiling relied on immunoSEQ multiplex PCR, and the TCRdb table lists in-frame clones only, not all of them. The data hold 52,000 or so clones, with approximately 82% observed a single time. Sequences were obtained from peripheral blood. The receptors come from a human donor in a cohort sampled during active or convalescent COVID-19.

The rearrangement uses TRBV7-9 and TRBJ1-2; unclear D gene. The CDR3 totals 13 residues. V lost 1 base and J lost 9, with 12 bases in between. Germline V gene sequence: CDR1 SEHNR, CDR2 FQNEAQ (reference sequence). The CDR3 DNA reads TGTGCCAGCAGCTTAGGGACTGTTAAAAGCTACACCTTC. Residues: CASSLGTVKSYTF.

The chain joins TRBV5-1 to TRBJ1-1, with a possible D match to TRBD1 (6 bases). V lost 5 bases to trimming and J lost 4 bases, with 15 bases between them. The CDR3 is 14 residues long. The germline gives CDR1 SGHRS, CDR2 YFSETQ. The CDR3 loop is CASRAQGQVTEAFF. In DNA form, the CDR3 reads TGCGCCAGCAGGGCACAGGGTCAGGTCACTGAAGCTTTCTTT. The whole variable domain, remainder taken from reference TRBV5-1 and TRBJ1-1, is KAGVTQTPRYLIKTRGQQVTLSCSPISGHRSVSWYQQTPGQGLQFLFEYFSETQRNKGNFPGRFSGRQFSNSRSEMNVSTLELGDSALYLCASRAQGQVTEAFFGQGTRLTVV.

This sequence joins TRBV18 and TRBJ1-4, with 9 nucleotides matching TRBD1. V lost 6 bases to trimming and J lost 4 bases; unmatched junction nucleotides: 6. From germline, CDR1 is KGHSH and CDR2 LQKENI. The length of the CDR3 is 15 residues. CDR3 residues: CASSFGQGNNEKLFF. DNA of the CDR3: TGTGCCAGCTCTTTCGGACAGGGGAATAATGAAAAACTGTTTTTT.

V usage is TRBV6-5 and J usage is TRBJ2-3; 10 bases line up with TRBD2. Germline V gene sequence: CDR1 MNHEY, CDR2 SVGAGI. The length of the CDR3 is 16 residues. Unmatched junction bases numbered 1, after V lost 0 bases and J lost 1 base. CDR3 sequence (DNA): TGTGCCAGCAGTTACTCCGGGACTAGCGGCACAGATACGCAGTATTTT. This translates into CASSYSGTSGTDTQYF.

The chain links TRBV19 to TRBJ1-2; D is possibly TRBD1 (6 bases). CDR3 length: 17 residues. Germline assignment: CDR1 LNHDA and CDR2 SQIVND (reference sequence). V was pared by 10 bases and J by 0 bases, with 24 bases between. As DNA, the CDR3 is TGTGCCATCTCCTACGAAGGGGGACCCGAAGCTAACTATGGCTACACCTTC. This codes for CAISYEGGPEANYGYTF.

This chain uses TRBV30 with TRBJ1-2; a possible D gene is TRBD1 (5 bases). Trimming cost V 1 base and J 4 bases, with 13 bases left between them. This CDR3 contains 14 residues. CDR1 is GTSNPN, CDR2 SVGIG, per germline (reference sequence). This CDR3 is CAWSDNGGTYGYTF. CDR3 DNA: TGTGCCTGGAGTGACAACGGGGGGACCTATGGCTACACCTTC.

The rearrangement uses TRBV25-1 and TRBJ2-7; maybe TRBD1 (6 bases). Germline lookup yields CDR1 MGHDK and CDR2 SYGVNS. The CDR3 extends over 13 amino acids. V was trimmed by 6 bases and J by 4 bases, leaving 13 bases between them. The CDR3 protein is CASRDQGQYEQYF. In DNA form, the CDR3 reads TGTGCCAGCAGGGACCAGGGGCAGTACGAGCAGTACTTC.

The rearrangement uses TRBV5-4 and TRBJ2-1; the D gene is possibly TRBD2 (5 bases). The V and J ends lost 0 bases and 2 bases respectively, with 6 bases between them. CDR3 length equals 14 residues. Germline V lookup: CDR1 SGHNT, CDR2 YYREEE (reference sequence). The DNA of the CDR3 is TGTGCCAGCAGCTTGGGAGGGCCCTACAATGAGCAGTTCTTC. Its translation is CASSLGGPYNEQFF.

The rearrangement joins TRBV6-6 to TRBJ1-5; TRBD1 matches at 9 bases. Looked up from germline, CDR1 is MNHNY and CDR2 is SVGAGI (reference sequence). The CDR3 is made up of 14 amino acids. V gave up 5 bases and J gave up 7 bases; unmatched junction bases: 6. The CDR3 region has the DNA TGTGCCAGCAGTCCAACAGGGGGCGACCAGCCCCAGCATTTT. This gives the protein CASSPTGGDQPQHF.

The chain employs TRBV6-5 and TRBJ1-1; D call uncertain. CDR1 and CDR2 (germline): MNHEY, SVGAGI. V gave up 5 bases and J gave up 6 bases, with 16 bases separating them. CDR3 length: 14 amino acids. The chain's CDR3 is CASSTPGRGAEAFF. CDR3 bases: TGTGCCAGCAGTACCCCTGGCCGGGGAGCTGAAGCTTTCTTT.

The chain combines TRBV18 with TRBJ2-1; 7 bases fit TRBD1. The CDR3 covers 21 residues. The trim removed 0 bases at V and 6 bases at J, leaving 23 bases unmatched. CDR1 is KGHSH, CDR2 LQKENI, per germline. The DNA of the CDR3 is TGTGCCAGCTCACCACCGAGGGGGCGTGGGTATAGTTTATTAGGTGCCAATGAGCAGTTCTTC. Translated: CASSPPRGRGYSLLGANEQFF.

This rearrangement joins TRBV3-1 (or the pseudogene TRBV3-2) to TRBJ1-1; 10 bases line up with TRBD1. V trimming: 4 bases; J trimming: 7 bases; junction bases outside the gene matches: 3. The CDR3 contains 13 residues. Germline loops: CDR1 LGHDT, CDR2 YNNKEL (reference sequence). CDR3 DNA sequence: TGTGCCAGCAGCCCGACAGGGGGCCGTGAAGCTTTCTTT. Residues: CASSPTGGREAFF.

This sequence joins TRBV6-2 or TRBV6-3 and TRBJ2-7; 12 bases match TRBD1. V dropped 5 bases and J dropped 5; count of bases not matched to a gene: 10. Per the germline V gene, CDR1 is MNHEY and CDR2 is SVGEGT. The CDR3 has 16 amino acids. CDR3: CASSPEGTGGYHEQYF. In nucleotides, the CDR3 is TGTGCCAGCAGTCCCGAGGGGACAGGGGGCTACCACGAGCAGTACTTC.

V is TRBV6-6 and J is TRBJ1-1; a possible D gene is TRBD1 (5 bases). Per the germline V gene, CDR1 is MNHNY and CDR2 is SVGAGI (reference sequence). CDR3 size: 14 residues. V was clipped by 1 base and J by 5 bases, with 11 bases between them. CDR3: CASSYYSGPTEAFF. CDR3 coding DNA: TGTGCCAGCAGTTACTATTCAGGGCCGACTGAAGCTTTCTTT.

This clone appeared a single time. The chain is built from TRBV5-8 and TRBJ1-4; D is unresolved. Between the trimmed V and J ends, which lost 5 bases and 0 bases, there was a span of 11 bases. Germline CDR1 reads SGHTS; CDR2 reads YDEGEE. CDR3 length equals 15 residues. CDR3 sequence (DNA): TGTGCCAGCAGTTCCCAGGAGGCAACTAATGAAAAACTGTTTTTT. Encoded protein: CASSSQEATNEKLFF.

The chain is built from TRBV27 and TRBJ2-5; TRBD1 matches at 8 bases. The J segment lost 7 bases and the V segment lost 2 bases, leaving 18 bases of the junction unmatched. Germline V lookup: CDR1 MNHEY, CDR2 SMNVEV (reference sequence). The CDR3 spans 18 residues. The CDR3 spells CASSLESYRQGSPGTQYF. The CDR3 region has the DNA TGTGCCAGCAGTTTAGAGTCTTATCGACAGGGGTCCCCGGGGACCCAGTACTTC.

The CDR3 region has the DNA TGTGCCGGAGCCGGGACAGAGGGCGGCTACACCTTC. This codes for CAGAGTEGGYTF. The V and J genes are TRBV19 and TRBJ1-2, with 7 nucleotides matching TRBD1. The junction had 11 bases not matched to a gene; V was cut back by 11 bases and J by 8 bases. This CDR3 is 12 amino acids long. Germline lookup yields CDR1 LNHDA and CDR2 SQIVND (reference sequence).

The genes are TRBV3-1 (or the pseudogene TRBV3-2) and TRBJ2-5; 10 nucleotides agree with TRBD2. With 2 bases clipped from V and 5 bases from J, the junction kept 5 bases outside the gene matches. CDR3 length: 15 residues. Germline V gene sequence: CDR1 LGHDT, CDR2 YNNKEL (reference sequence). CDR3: CASSQLAGAGETQYF. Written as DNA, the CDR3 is TGTGCCAGCAGCCAACTAGCGGGGGCGGGGGAGACCCAGTACTTC.

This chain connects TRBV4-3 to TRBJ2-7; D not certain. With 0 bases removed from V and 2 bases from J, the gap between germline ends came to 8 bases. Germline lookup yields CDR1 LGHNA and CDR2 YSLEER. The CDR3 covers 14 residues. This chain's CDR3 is CASSQEYSTYEQYF. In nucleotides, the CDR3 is TGCGCCAGCAGCCAAGAGTACAGTACCTACGAGCAGTACTTC.

CDR3 DNA sequence: TGTGCCAGCAGACCTTTACAGGGCCCCAATGAAAAACTGTTTTTT. Encoded protein: CASRPLQGPNEKLFF. The rearrangement links TRBV6-5 to TRBJ1-4, with D possibly being TRBD1 (6 bases). Trimming left V 6 bases short and J 5 bases short, with 16 bases between. The CDR3 is 15 amino acids. The germline V gene has CDR1 MNHEY and CDR2 SVGAGI.

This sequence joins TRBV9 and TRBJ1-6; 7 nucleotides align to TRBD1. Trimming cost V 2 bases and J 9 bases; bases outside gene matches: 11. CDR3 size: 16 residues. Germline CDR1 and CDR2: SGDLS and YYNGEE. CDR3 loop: CASSVGTVGAGSPLHF. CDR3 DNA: TGTGCCAGCAGCGTCGGGACAGTCGGAGCTGGTTCACCCCTCCACTTT.